This entry concerns a single T cell receptor beta chain. The data are from a study of cytomegalovirus exposure and HLA in healthy donors. From germline, CDR1 is SGHNT and CDR2 YYREEE (reference sequence). The CDR3 spans 17 residues. V was cut by 2 bases and J by 8 bases, with 23 bases left in between. The PCR employed 60 Vbeta primers together with 13 Jbeta primers. Method: immunoSEQ multiplex PCR; TCRdb's copy keeps in-frame clones and lacks some. The sample lists about 150,000 clones; about 79% were seen once. The receptor was isolated from a male donor in good health and CMV-seronegative. Sequencing was performed on PBMCs. V gene TRBV5-4 combines with J gene TRBJ2-1; D is perhaps TRBD2 (7 bases). The CDR3 protein is CASSFGGAGGGTDEQFF. CDR3 DNA sequence: TGTGCCAGCAGCTTCGGGGGCGCGGGCGGGGGCACCGATGAGCAGTTCTTC.